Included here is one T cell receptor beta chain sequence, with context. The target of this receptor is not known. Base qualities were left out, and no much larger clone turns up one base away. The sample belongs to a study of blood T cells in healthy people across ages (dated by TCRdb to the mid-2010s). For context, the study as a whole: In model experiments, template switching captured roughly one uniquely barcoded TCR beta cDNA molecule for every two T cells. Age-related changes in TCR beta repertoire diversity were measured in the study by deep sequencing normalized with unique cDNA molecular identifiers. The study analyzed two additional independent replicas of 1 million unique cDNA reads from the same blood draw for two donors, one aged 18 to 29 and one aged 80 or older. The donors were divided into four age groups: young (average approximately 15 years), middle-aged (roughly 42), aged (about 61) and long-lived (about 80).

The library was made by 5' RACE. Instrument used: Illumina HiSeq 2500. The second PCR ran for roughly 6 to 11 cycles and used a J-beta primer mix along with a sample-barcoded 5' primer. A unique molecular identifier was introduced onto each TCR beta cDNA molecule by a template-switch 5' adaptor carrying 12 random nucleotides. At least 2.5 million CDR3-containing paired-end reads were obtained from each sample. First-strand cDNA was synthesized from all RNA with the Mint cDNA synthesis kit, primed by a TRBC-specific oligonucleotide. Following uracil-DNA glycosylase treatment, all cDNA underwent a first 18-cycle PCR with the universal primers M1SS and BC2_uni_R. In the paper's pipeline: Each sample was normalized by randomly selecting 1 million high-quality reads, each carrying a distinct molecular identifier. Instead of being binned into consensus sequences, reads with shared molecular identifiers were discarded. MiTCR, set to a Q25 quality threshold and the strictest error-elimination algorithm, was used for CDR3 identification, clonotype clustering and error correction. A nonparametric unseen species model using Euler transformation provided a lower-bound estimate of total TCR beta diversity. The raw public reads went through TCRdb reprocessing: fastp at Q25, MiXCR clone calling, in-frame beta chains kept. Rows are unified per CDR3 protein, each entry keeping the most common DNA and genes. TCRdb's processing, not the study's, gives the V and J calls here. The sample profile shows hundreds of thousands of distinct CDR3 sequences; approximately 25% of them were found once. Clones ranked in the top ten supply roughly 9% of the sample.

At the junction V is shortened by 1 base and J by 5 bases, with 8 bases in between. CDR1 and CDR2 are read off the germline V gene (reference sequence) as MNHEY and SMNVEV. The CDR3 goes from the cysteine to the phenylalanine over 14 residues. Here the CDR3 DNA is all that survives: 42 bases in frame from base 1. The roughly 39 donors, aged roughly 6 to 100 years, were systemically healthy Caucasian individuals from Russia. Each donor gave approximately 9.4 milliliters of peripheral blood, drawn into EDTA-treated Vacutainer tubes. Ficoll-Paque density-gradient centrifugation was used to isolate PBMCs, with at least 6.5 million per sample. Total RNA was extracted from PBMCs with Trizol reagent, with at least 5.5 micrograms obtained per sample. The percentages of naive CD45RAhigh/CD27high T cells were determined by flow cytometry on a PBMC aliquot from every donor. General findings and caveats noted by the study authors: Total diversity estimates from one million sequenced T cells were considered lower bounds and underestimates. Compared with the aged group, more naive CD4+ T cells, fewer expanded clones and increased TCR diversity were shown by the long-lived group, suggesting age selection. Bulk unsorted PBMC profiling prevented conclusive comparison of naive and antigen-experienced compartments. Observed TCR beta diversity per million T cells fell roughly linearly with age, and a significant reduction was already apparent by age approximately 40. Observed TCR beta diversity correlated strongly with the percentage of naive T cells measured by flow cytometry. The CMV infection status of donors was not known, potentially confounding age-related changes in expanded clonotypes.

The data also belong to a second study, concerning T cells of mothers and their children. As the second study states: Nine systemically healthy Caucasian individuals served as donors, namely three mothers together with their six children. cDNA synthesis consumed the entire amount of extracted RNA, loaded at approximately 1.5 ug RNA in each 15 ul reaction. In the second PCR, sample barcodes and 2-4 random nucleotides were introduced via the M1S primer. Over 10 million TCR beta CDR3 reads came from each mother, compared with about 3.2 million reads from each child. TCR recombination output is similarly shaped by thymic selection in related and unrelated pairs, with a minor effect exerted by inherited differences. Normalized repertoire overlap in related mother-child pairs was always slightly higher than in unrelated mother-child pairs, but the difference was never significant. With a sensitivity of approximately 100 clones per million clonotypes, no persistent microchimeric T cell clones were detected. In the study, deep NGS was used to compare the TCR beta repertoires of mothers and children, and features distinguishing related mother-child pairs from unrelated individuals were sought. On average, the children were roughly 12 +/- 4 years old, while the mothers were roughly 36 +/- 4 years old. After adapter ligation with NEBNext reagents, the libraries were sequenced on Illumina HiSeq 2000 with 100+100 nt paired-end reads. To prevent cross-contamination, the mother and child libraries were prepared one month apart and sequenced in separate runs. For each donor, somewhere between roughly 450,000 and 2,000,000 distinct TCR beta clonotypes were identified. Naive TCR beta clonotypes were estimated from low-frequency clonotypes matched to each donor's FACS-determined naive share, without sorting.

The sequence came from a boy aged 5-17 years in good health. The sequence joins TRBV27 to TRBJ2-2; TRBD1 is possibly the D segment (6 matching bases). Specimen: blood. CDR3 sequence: CASSLYRVTGELFF. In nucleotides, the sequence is TGTGCCAGCAGTTTATACAGGGTTACCGGGGAGCTGTTTTTT.